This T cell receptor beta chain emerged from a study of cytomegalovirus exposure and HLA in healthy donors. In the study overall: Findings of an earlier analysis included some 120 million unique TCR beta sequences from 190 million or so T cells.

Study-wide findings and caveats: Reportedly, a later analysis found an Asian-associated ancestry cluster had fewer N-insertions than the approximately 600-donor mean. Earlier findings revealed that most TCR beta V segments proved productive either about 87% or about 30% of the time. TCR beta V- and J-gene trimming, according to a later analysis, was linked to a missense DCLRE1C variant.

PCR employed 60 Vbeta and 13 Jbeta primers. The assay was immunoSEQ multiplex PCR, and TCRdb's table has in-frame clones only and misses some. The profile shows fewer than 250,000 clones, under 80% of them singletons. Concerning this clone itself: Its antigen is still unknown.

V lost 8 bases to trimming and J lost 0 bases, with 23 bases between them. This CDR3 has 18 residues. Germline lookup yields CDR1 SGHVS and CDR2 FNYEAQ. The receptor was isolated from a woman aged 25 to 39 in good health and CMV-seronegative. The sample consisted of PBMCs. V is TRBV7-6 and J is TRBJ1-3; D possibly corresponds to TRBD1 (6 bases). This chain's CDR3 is CASSRGRGRLSSGNTIYF. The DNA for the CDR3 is TGTGCCAGCTCACGCGGCAGGGGCCGGCTGAGCTCTGGAAACACCATATATTTT.